This is a list of T cell receptor beta chains from one sample in a study of radiation and T cells in renal cell carcinoma. TCRdb's table, derived via immunoSEQ multiplex PCR, lists solely in-frame clones and lacks some. The table lists roughly 130,000 clones, roughly four fifths of them singletons. Here the sequenced sample was blood, taken from a patient whose treatment included radiotherapy and nephrectomy. All receptors come from a woman aged 55-69 years with renal cell carcinoma. The CDR3 runs from the conserved cysteine through the conserved F or W. A D gene is named only where the DNA matches it firmly. Clone size is stated in some rows and not others, as once, few, many or a class when expanded.

J,V,size,D,CDR3,DNA
TRBJ2-3,TRBV25-1,.,TRBD2,CASSEYNAGGPDTQYF,TGTGCCAGCAGTGAATATAATGCGGGAGGGCCGGATACGCAGTATTTT
TRBJ2-7,TRBV5-1,.,.,CASGRDTTYEQYF,TGCGCCAGCGGACGGGACACAACCTACGAGCAGTACTTC
TRBJ2-7,TRBV2,.,TRBD1,CASSGTGSTYEQYF,TGTGCCAGCAGTGGGACAGGATCGACATACGAGCAGTACTTC
TRBJ2-5,TRBV2,.,TRBD1,CASGTEEETQYF,TGTGCCAGCGGGACAGAAGAAGAGACCCAGTACTTC
TRBJ1-4,TRBV12-1,.,.,CARYSRQNEKLFF,TGTGCCCGATATTCCAGACAGAATGAAAAACTGTTTTTT
TRBJ1-1,TRBV9,.,TRBD1,CASSVQGEHTEAFF,TGTGCCAGCAGCGTACAGGGGGAACACACTGAAGCTTTCTTT
TRBJ2-2,TRBV19,.,.,CASTPPGQKAGELFF,TGTGCCAGTACGCCCCCAGGGCAGAAGGCCGGGGAGCTGTTTTTT
TRBJ2-3,TRBV4-1,.,.,CASSQGRGPSTDTQYF,TGCGCCAGCAGCCAAGGGCGGGGGCCAAGCACAGATACGCAGTATTTT
TRBJ2-6,TRBV28,.,.,CASVETDSGANVLTF,TGTGCCAGCGTTGAAACGGACTCTGGGGCCAACGTCCTGACTTTC
TRBJ2-2,TRBV27,.,.,CASSYRGRRDTGELFF,TGTGCCAGCAGTTACAGGGGTCGGAGGGACACCGGGGAGCTGTTTTTT
TRBJ1-6,TRBV19,.,TRBD1,CASSIGDRATNSPLHF,TGTGCCAGTAGTATTGGGGACAGGGCTACAAATTCACCCCTCCACTTT
TRBJ1-6,TRBV6-5,once,.,CASSVSGRNSPLHF,TGTGCCAGCAGTGTGTCAGGGAGGAATTCACCCCTCCACTTT
TRBJ1-3,TRBV4-1,.,.,CASSQATGGVSAIYF,TGCGCCAGCAGCCAAGCTACCGGGGGCGTATCGGCCATATATTTT
TRBJ1-5,TRBV6-1,.,.,CASSVHLDRNQPQHF,TGTGCCAGCAGTGTACACCTTGACAGGAATCAGCCCCAGCATTTT
TRBJ2-7,TRBV28,.,TRBD2,CASSLLTGWGLLYEQYF,TGTGCCAGCAGTTTACTTACCGGTTGGGGACTACTCTACGAGCAGTACTTC
TRBJ2-2,TRBV4-1,.,TRBD2,CASSQGGGLNTGELFF,TGCGCCAGCAGCCAAGGCGGGGGATTGAACACCGGGGAGCTGTTTTTT
TRBJ2-7,TRBV4-3,.,TRBD2,CASSQYNSGYEQYF,TGCGCCAGCAGCCAGTATAATAGCGGGTACGAGCAGTACTTC
TRBJ1-6,TRBV28,.,TRBD1,CASSDRGTSPLHF,TGTGCCAGCAGTGACAGGGGAACTTCACCCCTCCACTTT
TRBJ2-1,TRBV4-3,.,.,CASSQDHLTGEQFF,TGCGCCAGCAGCCAAGATCACTTGACGGGTGAGCAGTTCTTC
TRBJ2-5,TRBV10-3,.,.,CAISESRGRLNGETQYF,TGTGCCATCAGTGAGTCTAGGGGGAGGCTCAATGGGGAGACCCAGTACTTC
TRBJ2-3,TRBV5-1,.,.,CASSPASASTDTQYF,TGCGCCAGCAGCCCAGCTAGCGCGAGCACAGATACGCAGTATTTT
TRBJ2-2,TRBV5-4,once,.,CASSFRAEVWGELFF,TGTGCCAGCAGCTTCCGGGCGGAGGTTTGGGGGGAGCTGTTTTTT
TRBJ1-5,TRBV19,once,TRBD1,CASSRRDRGRNQPQHF,TGTGCCAGTAGTAGGAGGGACAGGGGACGGAATCAGCCCCAGCATTTT
TRBJ1-1,TRBV7-9,.,TRBD1,CASSFSTGETEAFF,TGTGCCAGCAGCTTCTCAACAGGGGAGACTGAAGCTTTCTTT
TRBJ1-1,TRBV5-1,.,.,CASSFAILNTEAFF,TGCGCCAGCAGCTTTGCGATATTGAACACTGAAGCTTTCTTT
TRBJ1-1,TRBV7-2,.,.,CASSLESALDLAEAFF,TGTGCCAGCAGCTTAGAGAGTGCCTTGGACCTGGCTGAAGCTTTCTTT
TRBJ1-2,TRBV7-2,.,.,CASSLGPGSEGYTF,TGTGCCAGCAGCTTAGGCCCGGGATCGGAGGGCTACACCTTC
TRBJ2-1,TRBV2,.,TRBD2,CASSWGTSASSYNEQFF,TGTGCCAGCAGTTGGGGTACTAGCGCGAGCTCCTACAATGAGCAGTTCTTC
TRBJ2-5,TRBV7-9,once,.,CASDHRDNGTQYF,TGTGCCAGCGACCACCGGGACAACGGGACCCAGTACTTC
TRBJ2-2,TRBV27,.,.,CASSLLAVNTGELFF,TGTGCCAGCAGTTTATTGGCGGTGAACACCGGGGAGCTGTTTTTT
TRBJ2-7,TRBV7-9,.,.,CASSLEQVLNEQYF,TGTGCCAGCAGCTTGGAACAGGTTCTCAACGAGCAGTACTTC
TRBJ1-3,TRBV28,.,.,CASSPSGGGISGNTIYF,TGTGCCAGCAGTCCTTCAGGTGGGGGTATATCTGGAAACACCATATATTTT
TRBJ2-7,TRBV7-8,.,.,CASSFTRDAYEQYF,TGTGCCAGCAGCTTCACCAGGGACGCCTACGAGCAGTACTTC
TRBJ1-4,TRBV5-6,once,.,CASSLVPRTEEKLFF,TGTGCCAGCAGCTTGGTTCCCCGGACAGAAGAAAAACTGTTTTTT
TRBJ2-1,TRBV29-1,.,.,CSVIPHSARSYNEQFF,TGCAGCGTTATCCCCCATAGCGCTCGCTCCTACAATGAGCAGTTCTTC
TRBJ1-3,TRBV9,.,.,CASSALPGLGNTIYF,TGTGCCAGCAGCGCCCTCCCGGGGCTTGGAAACACCATATATTTT
TRBJ2-7,TRBV19,.,.,CASSIFHSYEQYF,TGTGCCAGTAGTATATTTCACTCCTACGAGCAGTACTTC
TRBJ1-6,TRBV30,.,.,CAWSETQASSYNSPLHF,TGTGCCTGGAGTGAAACACAGGCTAGCTCCTATAATTCACCCCTCCACTTT
TRBJ2-7,TRBV7-9,.,.,CASSSGANEQYF,TGTGCCAGCAGCTCAGGGGCCAACGAGCAGTACTTC
TRBJ1-3,TRBV25-1,.,.,CASSAHSRGNTIYF,TGTGCCAGCAGTGCCCACAGTAGGGGAAACACCATATATTTT